The 4 T cell receptor beta chains listed next were all sequenced from one sample in a study of T cells in women clearing cervical HPV infection (dated by TCRdb to the late 2010s). Library method: the immunoSEQ multiplex PCR assay. Drawn from immuneACCESS, this table holds only the in-frame rearrangements with V and J called that TCRdb kept. Clones are partly lost; checked studies trace under half to an unresolved V gene and leave the rest unexplained. The sample table records around 22,000 clones. 2.5% to 3.5% of the sample goes to the ten largest clones. The sequenced sample consisted of blood buffy coat. The receptors here all came from a woman aged 18 to 75 with a cervical HPV16 infection that either progressed to CIN3+ or cleared (not recorded which).

Turning to this clone: The observed sequence ends 3 residues before the CDR3 terminus, with the missing tail filled in from the germline J gene. The genes are TRBV4-2 and TRBJ2-3, with 11 bases that match TRBD2. Per germline, CDR1 LGHNA and CDR2 YNFKEQ. CDR3 length: 16 amino acids. Trimming removed 4 bases from V and 3 bases from J; junction bases left unmatched: 6. CDR3 loop: CASSPYSGGVTDTQYF. Partial CDR3 DNA: TGTGCCAGCAGCCCATATAGCGGGGGGGTAACAGATACG.

A remark on this clone: Read data end 3 residues before the CDR3 end; the end is taken from the germline J gene. V is TRBV27 and J is TRBJ2-7, with D tentatively TRBD2 (7 bases). The V gene lost 2 bases and the J gene lost 5 bases, with 13 bases spanning the gap. This CDR3 region has 14 residues. Germline loops: CDR1 MNHEY, CDR2 SMNVEV (reference sequence). The sequenced part of the CDR3 DNA is TGTGCCAGCAGTTTAGGAGGGGGGGGGAACGAG. Its translation: CASSLGGGGNE. The complete CDR3 reads CASSLGGGGNEQYF.

The CDR3 bases that were read are TGCAGTGCTCCCGTGGAGGGGGGGGACTATGGC. Translated, it gives CSAPVEGGDYG. From start to end, the CDR3 is CSAPVEGGDYGYTF. This sequence joins TRBV20-1 and TRBJ1-2; TRBD1 is a possible D gene (6 bases). Coverage ceases 3 residues before the CDR3 finishes, and the germline J gene fills in the end. The V end was cut by 5 bases, the J end by 3 bases, with 16 bases between. The CDR3 totals 14 residues. Per germline, CDR1 DFQATT and CDR2 SNEGSKA (reference sequence).

Turning to this clone: The read comes to an end 3 residues before the CDR3 does, leaving the germline J gene to fill in the end. The chain joins TRBV28 to TRBJ2-3; TRBD2 aligns across 10 bases. This CDR3 is 19 amino acids long. Trimming removed 3 bases from V and 0 bases from J; junction bases left unmatched: 12. CDR1 and CDR2 (germline): MDHEN, SYDVKM. The CDR3 sequence: CASSFVGLAETSSTDTQYF. The sequenced CDR3 bases are TGTGCCAGCAGTTTTGTTGGACTAGCGGAAACGAGTAGCACAGATACG. Full variable domain (outside the CDR3, taken from reference TRBV28 and TRBJ2-3): DVKVTQSSRYLVKRTGEKVFLECVQDMDHENMFWYRQDPGLGLRLIYFSYDVKMKEKGDIPEGYSVSREKKERFSLILESASTNQTSMYLCASSFVGLAETSSTDTQYFGPGTRLTVL.